Listed below are T cell receptor beta chains from one sample, sequenced in a study of shared clonotypes between healthy human individuals. The protocol was immunoSEQ multiplex PCR, while the TCRdb copy is restricted to in-frame clones and leaves out a portion. The sample has about 1.1 million clones, roughly 80% seen once. Sequencing was performed on memory CD4+ T cells from PBMCs. The receptors were gathered from a man between 18 and 35 years old in good health. Some clones in this sample may be carry-over from other donors' samples. CDR3s include the opening cysteine and the closing phenylalanine or tryptophan. Each record gives: J gene, clone size, V gene, CDR3 protein. Clone size appears in some rows only: once, few, many, or a class for an expanded clone.

j_gene: TRBJ2-5; abundance: -; v_gene: TRBV5-1; CDR3aa: CASSPTTLRDRGGTQYF
j_gene: TRBJ2-5; abundance: -; v_gene: TRBV11-2; CDR3aa: CASSLLAGGSETQYF
j_gene: TRBJ2-5; abundance: -; v_gene: TRBV25-1; CDR3aa: CASSLLAGVGQETQYF
j_gene: TRBJ1-4; abundance: -; v_gene: TRBV30; CDR3aa: CAWSVNEKLFF
j_gene: TRBJ1-2; abundance: once; v_gene: TRBV6-5; CDR3aa: CASTKAGAGGYTF
j_gene: TRBJ1-2; abundance: -; v_gene: TRBV7-9; CDR3aa: CASSDPNRGLNYGYTF
j_gene: TRBJ2-1; abundance: few; v_gene: TRBV5-1; CDR3aa: CASSLEGTGFNEQFF
j_gene: TRBJ2-1; abundance: -; v_gene: TRBV5-1; CDR3aa: CASSSRSGTGSYNEQFF
j_gene: TRBJ1-1; abundance: -; v_gene: TRBV6-5; CDR3aa: CASSRAGPNTEAFF
j_gene: TRBJ2-7; abundance: -; v_gene: TRBV2; CDR3aa: CASRATFLGGSRYEQYF
j_gene: TRBJ2-2; abundance: -; v_gene: TRBV6-5; CDR3aa: CASSTGNSGELFF
j_gene: TRBJ1-1; abundance: -; v_gene: TRBV25-1; CDR3aa: CASGRQGPAGDTEAFF
j_gene: TRBJ2-7; abundance: -; v_gene: TRBV7-9; CDR3aa: CASSLGTAGYEQYF
j_gene: TRBJ1-5; abundance: -; v_gene: TRBV7-9; CDR3aa: CASSLTGTGNQPQHF
j_gene: TRBJ1-2; abundance: -; v_gene: TRBV28; CDR3aa: CASSFPGSPNYGYTF
j_gene: TRBJ2-1; abundance: -; v_gene: TRBV30; CDR3aa: CAWSSQGYNEQFF
j_gene: TRBJ2-7; abundance: -; v_gene: TRBV11-2; CDR3aa: CASSLGLATGEQYF
j_gene: TRBJ1-4; abundance: -; v_gene: TRBV5-6; CDR3aa: CASSLVGGATNEKLFF
j_gene: TRBJ1-3; abundance: -; v_gene: TRBV30; CDR3aa: CAWSVLGSGNTIYF
j_gene: TRBJ1-1; abundance: few; v_gene: TRBV18; CDR3aa: CASGWTGNTEAFF
j_gene: TRBJ1-5; abundance: -; v_gene: TRBV7-4; CDR3aa: CASSSNAGKKQPQHF
j_gene: TRBJ1-2; abundance: -; v_gene: TRBV12-5; CDR3aa: CASGFGSGLVAGGASVLGYTF
j_gene: TRBJ2-5; abundance: -; v_gene: TRBV29-1; CDR3aa: CSAKEGAGETQYF
j_gene: TRBJ2-2; abundance: -; v_gene: TRBV7-3; CDR3aa: CTSSTRGLAHTGELFF
j_gene: TRBJ2-2; abundance: -; v_gene: TRBV9; CDR3aa: CASSENEELFF
j_gene: TRBJ1-4; abundance: -; v_gene: TRBV19; CDR3aa: CASSPLDRRGEKLFF
j_gene: TRBJ2-3; abundance: -; v_gene: TRBV7-3; CDR3aa: CASSLTLASGRSTDTQYF
j_gene: TRBJ1-5; abundance: -; v_gene: TRBV4-1; CDR3aa: CASSQGDGNQPQHF
j_gene: TRBJ1-6; abundance: -; v_gene: TRBV18; CDR3aa: CASSPGMDSPLHF
j_gene: TRBJ2-5; abundance: -; v_gene: TRBV2; CDR3aa: CASSRETQYF
j_gene: TRBJ2-3; abundance: -; v_gene: TRBV7-9; CDR3aa: CASSFSGNTYVRF
j_gene: TRBJ2-7; abundance: -; v_gene: TRBV4-1; CDR3aa: CASSLGVQGARSEQYF
j_gene: TRBJ1-2; abundance: -; v_gene: TRBV28; CDR3aa: CASSLFQDRDRMGYTF
j_gene: TRBJ2-4; abundance: -; v_gene: TRBV25-1; CDR3aa: CASSETGAKNIQYF
j_gene: TRBJ1-2; abundance: -; v_gene: TRBV28; CDR3aa: CASSPTIGIRGYTF
j_gene: TRBJ2-2; abundance: -; v_gene: TRBV5-1; CDR3aa: CASSLGQETGELFF
j_gene: TRBJ1-1; abundance: -; v_gene: TRBV5-1; CDR3aa: CASTTGGSTEKAFF
j_gene: TRBJ1-3; abundance: -; v_gene: TRBV29-1; CDR3aa: CSAAARYSGNTIYF
j_gene: TRBJ2-5; abundance: many; v_gene: TRBV29-1; CDR3aa: CSVNRGSGETQYF
j_gene: TRBJ2-3; abundance: -; v_gene: TRBV30; CDR3aa: CAWRGLAGGLSTDTQYF
j_gene: TRBJ2-3; abundance: -; v_gene: TRBV9; CDR3aa: CASSRAGVISTDTQYF
j_gene: TRBJ1-2; abundance: -; v_gene: TRBV6-1; CDR3aa: CASSIGTGDYGYTF
j_gene: TRBJ2-7; abundance: -; v_gene: TRBV7-9; CDR3aa: CASSLPLLVLGEYF
j_gene: TRBJ2-2; abundance: -; v_gene: TRBV28; CDR3aa: CASSFGNTGELFF
j_gene: TRBJ2-7; abundance: -; v_gene: TRBV10-3; CDR3aa: CASTRGGEGYEQYF
j_gene: TRBJ2-1; abundance: -; v_gene: TRBV29-1; CDR3aa: CSAIQRFLYNEQFF